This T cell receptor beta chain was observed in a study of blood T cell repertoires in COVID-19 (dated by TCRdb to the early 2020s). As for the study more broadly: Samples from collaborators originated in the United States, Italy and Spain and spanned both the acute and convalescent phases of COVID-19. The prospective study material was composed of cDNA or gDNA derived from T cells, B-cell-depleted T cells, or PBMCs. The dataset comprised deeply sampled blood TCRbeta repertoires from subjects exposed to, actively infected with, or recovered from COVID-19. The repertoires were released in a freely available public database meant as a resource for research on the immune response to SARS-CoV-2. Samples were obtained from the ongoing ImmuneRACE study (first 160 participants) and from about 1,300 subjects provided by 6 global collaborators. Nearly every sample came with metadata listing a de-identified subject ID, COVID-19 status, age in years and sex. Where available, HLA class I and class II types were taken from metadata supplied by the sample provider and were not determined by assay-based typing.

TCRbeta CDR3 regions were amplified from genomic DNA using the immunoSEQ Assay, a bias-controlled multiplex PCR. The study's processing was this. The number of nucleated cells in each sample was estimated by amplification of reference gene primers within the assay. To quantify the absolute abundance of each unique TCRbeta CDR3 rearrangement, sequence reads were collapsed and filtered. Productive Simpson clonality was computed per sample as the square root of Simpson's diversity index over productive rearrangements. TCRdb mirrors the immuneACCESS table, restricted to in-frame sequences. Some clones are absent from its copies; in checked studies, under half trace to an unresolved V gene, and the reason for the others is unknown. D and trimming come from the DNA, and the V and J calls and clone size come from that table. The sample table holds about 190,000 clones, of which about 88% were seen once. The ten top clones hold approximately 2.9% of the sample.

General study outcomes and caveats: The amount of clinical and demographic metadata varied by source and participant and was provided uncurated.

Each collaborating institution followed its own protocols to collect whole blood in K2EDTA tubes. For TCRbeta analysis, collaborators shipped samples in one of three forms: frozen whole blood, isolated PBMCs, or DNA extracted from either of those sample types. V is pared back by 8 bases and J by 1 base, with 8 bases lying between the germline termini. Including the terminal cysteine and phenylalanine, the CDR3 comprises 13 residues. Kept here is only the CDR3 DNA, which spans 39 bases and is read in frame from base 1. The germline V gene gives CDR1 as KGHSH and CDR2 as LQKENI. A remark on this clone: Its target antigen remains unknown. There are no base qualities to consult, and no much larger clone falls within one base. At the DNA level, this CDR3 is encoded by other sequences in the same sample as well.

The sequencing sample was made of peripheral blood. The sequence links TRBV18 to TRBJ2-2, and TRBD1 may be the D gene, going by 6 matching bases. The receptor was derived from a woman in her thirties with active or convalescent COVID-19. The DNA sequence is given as TGTGCCAGCCAGACAGGGAACACCGGGGAGCTGTTTTTT. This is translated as CASQTGNTGELFF.